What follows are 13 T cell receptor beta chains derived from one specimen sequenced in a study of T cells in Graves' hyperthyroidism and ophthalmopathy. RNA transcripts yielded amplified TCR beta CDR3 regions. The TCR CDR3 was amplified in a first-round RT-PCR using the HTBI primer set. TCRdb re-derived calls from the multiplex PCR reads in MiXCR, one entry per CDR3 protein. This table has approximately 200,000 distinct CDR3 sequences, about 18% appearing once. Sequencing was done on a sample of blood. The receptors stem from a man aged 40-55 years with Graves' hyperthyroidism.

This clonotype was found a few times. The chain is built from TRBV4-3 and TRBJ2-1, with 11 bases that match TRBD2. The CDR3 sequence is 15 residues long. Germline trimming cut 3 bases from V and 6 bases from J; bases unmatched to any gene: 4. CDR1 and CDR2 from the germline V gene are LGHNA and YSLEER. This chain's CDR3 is CASSHLAGGRNEQFF. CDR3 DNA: TGCGCCAGCAGCCATCTAGCGGGGGGCCGCAATGAGCAGTTCTTC.

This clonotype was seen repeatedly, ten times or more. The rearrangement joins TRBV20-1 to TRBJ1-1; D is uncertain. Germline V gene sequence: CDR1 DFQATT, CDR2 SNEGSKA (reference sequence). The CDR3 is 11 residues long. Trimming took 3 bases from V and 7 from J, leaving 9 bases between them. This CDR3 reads CSASGRFEAFF. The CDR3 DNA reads TGCAGTGCTAGTGGGCGGTTTGAAGCTTTCTTT.

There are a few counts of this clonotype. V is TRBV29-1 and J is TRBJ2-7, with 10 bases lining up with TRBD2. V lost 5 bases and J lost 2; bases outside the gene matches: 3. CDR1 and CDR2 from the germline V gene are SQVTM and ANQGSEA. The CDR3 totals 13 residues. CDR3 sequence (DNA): TGCAGCGTTCTAGCGGGGGACACCTACGAGCAGTACTTC. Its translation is CSVLAGDTYEQYF.

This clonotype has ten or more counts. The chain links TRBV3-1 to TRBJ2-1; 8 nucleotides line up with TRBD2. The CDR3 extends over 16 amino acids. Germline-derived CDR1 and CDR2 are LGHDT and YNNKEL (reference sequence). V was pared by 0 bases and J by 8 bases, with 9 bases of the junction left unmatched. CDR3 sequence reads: CASSQDLSGGFDEQFF. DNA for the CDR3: TGTGCCAGCAGCCAAGATCTGAGCGGGGGATTCGATGAGCAGTTCTTC.

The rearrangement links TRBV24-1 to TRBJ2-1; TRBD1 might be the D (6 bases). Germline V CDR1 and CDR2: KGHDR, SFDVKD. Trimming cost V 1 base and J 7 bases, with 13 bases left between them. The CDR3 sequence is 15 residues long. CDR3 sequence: CATSDLGRGRNEQFF. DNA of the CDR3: TGTGCCACCAGTGATTTAGGCAGGGGAAGAAATGAGCAGTTCTTC.

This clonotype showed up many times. The CDR3 region has the DNA TGTGCCAGCAGTTACTCAGGGCTAGCGGCAGATACGCAGTATTTT. Translating gives CASSYSGLAADTQYF. The chain combines TRBV6-5 with TRBJ2-3; 7 bases are shared with TRBD2. The trim removed 0 bases at V and 4 bases at J, leaving 4 bases unmatched. The germline V gene has CDR1 MNHEY and CDR2 SVGAGI. The CDR3 runs 15 residues.

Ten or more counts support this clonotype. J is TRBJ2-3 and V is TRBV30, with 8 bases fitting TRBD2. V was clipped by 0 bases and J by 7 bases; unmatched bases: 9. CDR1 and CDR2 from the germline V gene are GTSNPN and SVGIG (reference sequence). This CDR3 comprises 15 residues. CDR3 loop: CAWSVPSGGGNTQYF. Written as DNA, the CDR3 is TGTGCCTGGAGTGTACCCAGCGGGGGAGGTAATACGCAGTATTTT.

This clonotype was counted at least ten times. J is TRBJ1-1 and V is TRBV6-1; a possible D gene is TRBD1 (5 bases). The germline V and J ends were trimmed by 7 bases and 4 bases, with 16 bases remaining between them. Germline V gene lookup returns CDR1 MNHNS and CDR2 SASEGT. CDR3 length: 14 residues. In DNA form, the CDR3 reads TGTGCCAGCACCCCTGGGGGGGACGGCACTGAAGCTTTCTTT. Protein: CASTPGGDGTEAFF.

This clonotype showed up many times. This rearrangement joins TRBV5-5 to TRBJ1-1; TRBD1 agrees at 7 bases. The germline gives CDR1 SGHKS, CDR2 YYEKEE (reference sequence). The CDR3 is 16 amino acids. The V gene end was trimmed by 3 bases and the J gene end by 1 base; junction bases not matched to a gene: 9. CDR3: CASSSTRQGRNTEAFF. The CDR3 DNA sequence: TGTGCCAGCAGCTCAACAAGACAGGGCCGGAACACTGAAGCTTTCTTT. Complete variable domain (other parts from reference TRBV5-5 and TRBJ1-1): DAGVTQSPTHLIKTRGQQVTLRCSPISGHKSVSWYQQVLGQGPQFIFQYYEKEERGRGNFPDRFSARQFPNYSSELNVNALLLGDSALYLCASSSTRQGRNTEAFFGQGTRLTVV.

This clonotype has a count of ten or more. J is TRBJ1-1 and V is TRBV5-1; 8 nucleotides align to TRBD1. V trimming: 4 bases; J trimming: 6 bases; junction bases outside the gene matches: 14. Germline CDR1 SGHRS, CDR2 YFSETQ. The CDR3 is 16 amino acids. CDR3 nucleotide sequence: TGCGCCAGCAGCCTCAGAGTTGCAGGGGGCTTGTCTGAAGCTTTCTTT. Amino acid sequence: CASSLRVAGGLSEAFF.

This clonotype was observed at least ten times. CDR3 DNA sequence: TGTGCCAGCAGTCAGTCTGCACTAGCGGGGTTCCGGGGCGGGGAGCTGTTTTTT. Translated, it gives CASSQSALAGFRGGELFF. The chain combines TRBV11-2 with TRBJ2-2; 10 bases line up with TRBD2. Germline values: CDR1 SGHAT, CDR2 FQNNGV. The CDR3 is 18 amino acids. The V and J ends lost 6 bases and 7 bases, in that order; junction bases with no gene match: 17.

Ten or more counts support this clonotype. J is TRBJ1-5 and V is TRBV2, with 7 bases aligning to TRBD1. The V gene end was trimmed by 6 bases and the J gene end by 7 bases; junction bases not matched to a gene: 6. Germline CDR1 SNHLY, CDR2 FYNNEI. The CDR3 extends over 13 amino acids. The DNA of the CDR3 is TGTGCCAGCAGGACGGACAGGTCGCAGCCCCAGCATTTT. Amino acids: CASRTDRSQPQHF.

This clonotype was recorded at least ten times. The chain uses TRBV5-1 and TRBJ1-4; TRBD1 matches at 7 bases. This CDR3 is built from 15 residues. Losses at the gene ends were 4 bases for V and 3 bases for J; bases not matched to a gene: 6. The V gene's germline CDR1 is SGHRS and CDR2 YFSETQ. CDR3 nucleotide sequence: TGCGCCAGCAGCACGAGGGGGCCCCCTAATGAAAAACTGTTTTTT. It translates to CASSTRGPPNEKLFF.